This passage covers 23 T cell receptor beta chains from one sample sequenced in a study of chemoradiotherapy in HPV16-positive cancers (dated by TCRdb to 2022 to 2024). To prepare the library, the immunoSEQ multiplex PCR assay was applied. Imported from immuneACCESS, the table was reduced by TCRdb to in-frame sequences with V and J called. These copies leave out some clones; in studies compared against another copy, an unresolved V gene accounts for under half, and the cause of the remainder is not known. In this sample the table shows 5,500 to 6,500 clones, approximately 92% of which occur a single time. The leading ten clones occupy roughly 10% of the sample. Sequencing was performed on tumor tissue, taken from a patient who underwent chemoradiotherapy. The receptor source for this set is a human donor with HPV-associated anogenital cancer.

V is TRBV6-5 and J is TRBJ1-1, with D possibly TRBD1 on 5 matching bases. CDR1 is MNHEY and CDR2 is SVGAGI in the germline V gene. The CDR3 extends over 13 amino acids. V dropped 5 bases and J dropped 1 base, with 8 bases sitting between them. For the CDR3, the DNA is TGTGCCAGCAGTCTAGGGACGAACACTGAAGCTTTCTTT. Protein: CASSLGTNTEAFF.

V gene TRBV9 combines with J gene TRBJ2-3; TRBD2 aligns across 13 bases. Germline CDR1 is SGDLS and CDR2 is YYNGEE. The CDR3 contains 17 residues. Trimming cost V 1 base and J 0 bases; bases outside gene matches: 2. CDR3 DNA: TGTGCCAGCAGCGTATGGGGACTAGCGGGGAGCACAGATACGCAGTATTTT. Its protein product is CASSVWGLAGSTDTQYF.

This clone was detected only a few times. The chain links TRBV25-1 to TRBJ1-2, with 12 bases aligning to TRBD1. The germline V gene has CDR1 MGHDK and CDR2 SYGVNS. The CDR3 totals 18 residues. The V segment lost 4 bases and the J segment 7 bases; nucleotides outside the gene matches: 16. CDR3 bases: TGTGCCAGCAGTGGGGTACCGGGACAGGGGGCTAAAGGGGGTGGCTACACCTTC. This gives the protein CASSGVPGQGAKGGGYTF.

This rearrangement joins TRBV4-1 to TRBJ1-3, with 8 bases matching TRBD1. Germline lookup yields CDR1 MGHRA and CDR2 YSYEKL. The length of the CDR3 is 18 residues. The junction had 11 bases not matched to a gene; V was cut back by 4 bases and J by 0 bases. Here the CDR3 reads CASSPLGGQGSSGNTIYF. The CDR3 DNA reads TGCGCCAGCAGCCCCCTGGGAGGACAGGGAAGCTCTGGAAACACCATATATTTT.

This chain connects TRBV2 to TRBJ1-6, with D possibly being TRBD1 (6 bases). The V gene's germline CDR1 is SNHLY and CDR2 FYNNEI. This CDR3 spans 14 amino acids. V was clipped by 5 bases and J by 7 bases, with 12 bases between them. This chain's CDR3 is CASSYGRGNSPLHF. CDR3 nucleotide sequence: TGTGCCAGCAGTTACGGCAGGGGAAATTCACCCCTCCACTTT. Complete variable domain (other parts from reference TRBV2 and TRBJ1-6): EPEVTQTPSHQVTQMGQEVILRCVPISNHLYFYWYRQILGQKVEFLVSFYNNEISEKSEIFDDQFSVERPDGSNFTLKIRSTKLEDSAMYFCASSYGRGNSPLHFGNGTRLTVT.

The V gene is TRBV30, the J gene TRBJ1-5, with no clear D. This CDR3 is built from 13 residues. Trimming cost V 2 bases and J 3 bases, with 8 bases left between them. Germline V gene lookup returns CDR1 GTSNPN and CDR2 SVGIG (reference sequence). CDR3 residues: CAWSSAYNQPQHF. The CDR3 DNA sequence: TGTGCCTGGAGTTCCGCATACAATCAGCCCCAGCATTTT. Based on the CDR3 plus reference TRBV30 and TRBJ1-5, the full variable domain is SQTIHQWPATLVQPVGSPLSLECTVEGTSNPNLYWYRQAAGRGLQLLFYSVGIGQISSEVPQNLSASRPQDRQFILSSKKLLLSDSGFYLCAWSSAYNQPQHFGDGTRLSIL.

The genes are TRBV5-6 and TRBJ2-7, with 8 nucleotides matching TRBD2. The CDR3 extends over 17 amino acids. V lost 0 bases to trimming and J lost 1 base; unmatched junction nucleotides: 9. The germline gives CDR1 SGHDT, CDR2 YYEEEE. CDR3 coding DNA: TGTGCCAGCAGCTTGGGGTCTAGCGGGTCGATGTCCTACGAGCAGTACTTC. Residues: CASSLGSSGSMSYEQYF.

The chain links TRBV7-8 to TRBJ1-5, with 12 bases identical to TRBD1. Germline CDR1 reads SGHVS; CDR2 reads FQNEAQ. Trimming at V came to 5 bases and at J to 6 bases, leaving 5 bases not matched to a gene. This CDR3 has 15 amino acids. For the CDR3, the DNA is TGTGCCAGCAGCCCCGGGACAGGGGGCGGTCAGCCCCAGCATTTT. This gives the protein CASSPGTGGGQPQHF.

The chain couples TRBV5-6 to TRBJ1-2; D call uncertain. Germline values: CDR1 SGHDT, CDR2 YYEEEE. The CDR3 extends over 15 amino acids. V lost 0 bases to trimming and J lost 4 bases, with 13 bases between them. The CDR3: CASSLALAAFYGYTF. The CDR3 DNA sequence: TGTGCCAGCAGCTTGGCCCTAGCTGCGTTCTATGGCTACACCTTC. The full variable domain, its missing parts supplied by reference TRBV5-6 and TRBJ1-2, is DAGVTQSPTHLIKTRGQQVTLRCSPKSGHDTVSWYQQALGQGPQFIFQYYEEEERQRGNFPDRFSGHQFPNYSSELNVNALLLGDSALYLCASSLALAAFYGYTFGSGTRLTVV.

V usage is TRBV15 and J usage is TRBJ2-6; TRBD2 might be the D (5 bases). V lost 9 bases to trimming and J lost 1 base, with 16 bases between them. The CDR3 runs 16 residues. Germline lookup yields CDR1 LNHNV and CDR2 YYDKDF (reference sequence). In DNA form, the CDR3 reads TGTGCCACGAACACCCCCGGGGAATCTGGGGCCAACGTCCTGACTTTC. Translated, it gives CATNTPGESGANVLTF.

V usage is TRBV2 and J usage is TRBJ1-1, with 7 bases fitting TRBD1. The CDR3 runs 15 residues. The ends lost 3 bases at V and 3 bases at J; junction bases unmatched: 7. The germline V gene encodes CDR1 SNHLY and CDR2 FYNNEI. The CDR3 DNA follows: TGTGCCAGCAGTGAGGGGACAGCGACGCACACTGAAGCTTTCTTT. This encodes CASSEGTATHTEAFF. Variable domain in full (rest from reference TRBV2 and TRBJ1-1): EPEVTQTPSHQVTQMGQEVILRCVPISNHLYFYWYRQILGQKVEFLVSFYNNEISEKSEIFDDQFSVERPDGSNFTLKIRSTKLEDSAMYFCASSEGTATHTEAFFGQGTRLTVV.

V is TRBV19 and J is TRBJ2-7; the match to TRBD1 covers 12 bases. V dropped 5 bases and J dropped 4; count of bases not matched to a gene: 6. CDR3 length: 15 residues. CDR1 is LNHDA, CDR2 SQIVND, per germline (reference sequence). CDR3 DNA: TGTGCCAGTAGTCCCGGGACAGGGGGCCGATACGAGCAGTACTTC. Amino acids: CASSPGTGGRYEQYF.

The CDR3: CSVGGSYNEQFF. DNA of the CDR3: TGCAGCGTTGGAGGGTCCTACAATGAGCAGTTCTTC. The chain carries TRBV29-1 and TRBJ2-1, with TRBD2 as a possible D gene (5 bases). Trimming left V 4 bases short and J 1 base short, with 5 bases between. Germline V gives CDR1 SQVTM, CDR2 ANQGSEA. This CDR3 spans 12 amino acids.

This chain connects TRBV5-1 to TRBJ1-1, with TRBD1 matching 9 bases. Germline trimming cut 4 bases from V and 0 bases from J; bases unmatched to any gene: 4. Looked up from germline, CDR1 is SGHRS and CDR2 is YFSETQ. This CDR3 contains 15 residues. DNA for the CDR3: TGCGCCAGCAGCCAAAGACAGGGGGTGAACACTGAAGCTTTCTTT. The encoded protein is CASSQRQGVNTEAFF. The full variable domain, completed using reference TRBV5-1 and TRBJ1-1, is KAGVTQTPRYLIKTRGQQVTLSCSPISGHRSVSWYQQTPGQGLQFLFEYFSETQRNKGNFPGRFSGRQFSNSRSEMNVSTLELGDSALYLCASSQRQGVNTEAFFGQGTRLTVV.

The rearrangement links TRBV29-1 to TRBJ2-7; D is uncertain. Germline assignment: CDR1 SQVTM and CDR2 ANQGSEA. Deletions cut 4 bases from V and 2 bases from J, with 9 bases between. CDR3 length equals 12 residues. The CDR3 nucleotides read TGCAGCGTTGCGGACGGAGCCTACGAGCAGTACTTC. Amino acid sequence: CSVADGAYEQYF.

The chain combines TRBV7-6 with TRBJ1-5, with 8 bases aligning to TRBD1. CDR1 and CDR2 (germline): SGHVS, FNYEAQ. The CDR3 runs 18 residues. J gave up 3 bases and V 6 bases, and 16 bases lay outside the gene matches. DNA of the CDR3: TGTGCCAGCAGGCCGCGCCATTGCCGGGACAGGAACAATCAGCCCCAGCATTTT. Translating gives CASRPRHCRDRNNQPQHF.

The rearrangement uses TRBV6-5 and TRBJ1-2, with D possibly matching TRBD1 (5 bases). V shed 6 bases and J shed 6 bases, with 8 bases lying between them. The germline gives CDR1 MNHEY, CDR2 SVGAGI. The length of the CDR3 is 11 residues. CDR3 residues: CASRRGDGYTF. For the CDR3, the DNA is TGTGCCAGCAGGAGAGGGGATGGCTACACCTTC.

J is TRBJ1-2 and V is TRBV19, with 8 bases identical to TRBD1. Per germline, CDR1 LNHDA and CDR2 SQIVND (reference sequence). The V gene end was trimmed by 7 bases and the J gene end by 3 bases; junction bases not matched to a gene: 10. The CDR3 consists of 15 residues. The CDR3, as DNA: TGTGCCAGTACCAAGACCTCGACAGGGGACTATGGCTACACCTTC. Translation: CASTKTSTGDYGYTF.

The chain is built from TRBV21-1 and TRBJ2-7. TRBV21-1 is reported as a pseudogene. The CDR3 runs 8 residues. DNA of the CDR3: TGTGATAAGAACGAGCAGTACTTC. Translated: CDKNEQYF.

V gene TRBV21-1 combines with J gene TRBJ2-5; the table assigns TRBD2, which was not confirmed against the DNA. TRBV21-1 is termed a pseudogene. This CDR3 is built from 15 residues. Here the CDR3 reads CASSKSGRVGETQYF. Here the CDR3 DNA reads TGTGCCAGCAGCAAATCTGGGAGGGTGGGCGAGACCCAGTACTTC.

The J gene is TRBJ2-1, the V gene TRBV5-6; D is uncertain. From germline, CDR1 is SGHDT and CDR2 YYEEEE. V was trimmed by 4 bases and J by 5 bases, leaving 22 bases between them. The CDR3 runs to 17 residues. DNA of the CDR3: TGTGCCAGCAGCCTATTGGATAATAAGATCTACAACAATGAGCAGTTCTTC. It translates to CASSLLDNKIYNNEQFF.

V and J are TRBV9 and TRBJ2-1; maybe TRBD2 (7 bases). This CDR3 region has 16 residues. V lost 3 bases and J lost 2, with 15 bases in between. The germline V gene encodes CDR1 SGDLS and CDR2 YYNGEE. The CDR3 region is CASSGGGGNAYNEQFF. The DNA for the CDR3 is TGTGCCAGCAGCGGGGGGGGCGGGAACGCCTACAATGAGCAGTTCTTC.

The rearrangement uses TRBV5-6 and TRBJ2-5; possible D gene TRBD1, 5 bases. Germline V gene data show CDR1 as SGHDT and CDR2 as YYEEEE. V was trimmed by 0 bases and J by 1 base, leaving 10 bases between them. The CDR3 is 15 residues long. CDR3 in amino acids: CASSLGGHFQETQYF. The CDR3 nucleotides are TGTGCCAGCAGCTTGGGCGGACACTTCCAAGAGACCCAGTACTTC.